The clone carrying this TCR beta chain was seen only a few times. As yet, its antigen is unknown. The CDR3 loop spans 16 amino acids. V lost 3 bases to trimming and J lost 6 bases; unmatched junction nucleotides: 12. Germline CDR1 and CDR2: SEHNR and FQNEAQ (reference sequence). Terminally differentiated effector memory CD45RA+ cells were excluded from the naive CD8 cells, which were CD45RO-negative and positively selected for CCR7. The sample originates from a study of shared clonotypes between healthy human individuals. Across the whole study: Used for every donor were three CD4 naive, three CD4 memory, two CD8 naive and one CD8 memory plate.

The genomic DNA of each subset was split evenly across several immunoSEQ plates. Generated by immunoSEQ multiplex PCR, the TCRdb table keeps only in-frame clones and is missing some. The data hold about 700,000 clones, with 92% observed a single time. Whole-study findings and limits: In contrast to clonotypes shared by all four donors, non-shared clonotypes had lower generation probabilities. Naive CD4 clonotype sharing across several donors was about 5.3%.

The sequence derives from a man younger than 45 in good health. V is TRBV7-9 and J is TRBJ2-7, with 9 bases matching TRBD1. Sequencing used naive CD8+ T cells sorted from blood. In nucleotides, the CDR3 is TGTGCCAGCAGCTTGACCACAGGGGGACAGGGAGGCGAGCAGTACTTC. This codes for CASSLTTGGQGGEQYF.